The present T cell receptor (beta chain) was sequenced within a study of blood T cells in healthy people across ages. It was with a sample-barcoded 5' primer and a J-beta primer mix that a second PCR of about 6 to 12 cycles was run. MiXCR, applied by TCRdb to the 5' RACE reads, yields one record per CDR3 protein. The sample consists of 2 million or so distinct CDR3 sequences, about 49% of them appearing once. The ends were cut back, 3 bases at V and 12 bases at J, with 8 bases in the middle. CDR3 length: 11 residues. This chain joins TRBV12-3 or TRBV12-4 and TRBJ1-4; no clear D gene. The source is a woman aged 40 to 49 in good health. The sample consisted of blood. The DNA for the CDR3 is TGTGCCAGCAGTTTCGGTGTTGAACTGTTTTTT. It translates to CASSFGVELFF.